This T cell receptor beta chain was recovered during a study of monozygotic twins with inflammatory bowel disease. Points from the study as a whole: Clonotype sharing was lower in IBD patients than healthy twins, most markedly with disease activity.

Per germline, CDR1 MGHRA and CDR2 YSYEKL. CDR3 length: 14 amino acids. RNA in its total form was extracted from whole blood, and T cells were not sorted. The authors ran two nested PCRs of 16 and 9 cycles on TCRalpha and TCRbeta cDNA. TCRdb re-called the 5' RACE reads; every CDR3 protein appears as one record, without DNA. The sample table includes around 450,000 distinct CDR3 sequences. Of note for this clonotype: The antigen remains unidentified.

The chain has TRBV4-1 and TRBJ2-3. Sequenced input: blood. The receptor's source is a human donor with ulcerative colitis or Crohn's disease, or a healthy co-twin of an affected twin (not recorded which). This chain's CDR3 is CASSPGYLTDTQYF.